These 21 T cell receptor beta chains share one sample of origin, sequenced in a study of chemoradiotherapy in HPV16-positive cancers. Clones were read by immunoSEQ multiplex PCR, and TCRdb kept only the in-frame ones, dropping some. The data show tens of thousands of clones, over 90% seen once. This specimen was blood, taken from a patient who underwent chemoradiotherapy. The receptors here all came from a human donor with HPV-associated anogenital cancer.

V and J are TRBV28 and TRBJ1-4; no clear D. CDR1 and CDR2 from the germline V gene are MDHEN and SYDVKM. The CDR3 covers 11 residues. The germline V and J ends were trimmed by 11 bases and 4 bases, with 8 bases remaining between them. CDR3 sequence reads: CAVQDNEKLFF. The CDR3 coding sequence is TGTGCCGTGCAGGATAATGAAAAACTGTTTTTT.

The table lists this clone with a count of one. V usage is TRBV7-2 and J usage is TRBJ2-1; no clear D. With 2 bases removed from V and 5 bases from J, the gap between germline ends came to 7 bases. Germline values: CDR1 SGHTA, CDR2 FQGNSA. This CDR3 has 13 residues. CDR3 bases: TGTGCCAGCAGCTTATCGAGAAACAATGAGCAGTTCTTC. Amino acids: CASSLSRNNEQFF.

The chain carries TRBV7-6 and TRBJ1-1; D gene ambiguous. The V end was cut by 5 bases, the J end by 1 base, with 8 bases between. The CDR3 consists of 13 residues. In germline, CDR1 is SGHVS, CDR2 FNYEAQ. The CDR3 DNA reads TGTGCCAGCAGCGATTTGCAGAACACTGAAGCTTTCTTT. Amino acid sequence: CASSDLQNTEAFF.

The chain employs TRBV2 and TRBJ2-7; 9 positions match TRBD1. CDR1 and CDR2 from the germline V gene are SNHLY and FYNNEI. This CDR3 has 16 residues. The trim removed 8 bases at V and 0 bases at J, leaving 11 bases unmatched. CDR3 amino acids: CASGRQDRGFSYEQYF. The CDR3, as DNA: TGTGCCAGCGGAAGACAGGACAGGGGCTTCTCCTACGAGCAGTACTTC.

The chain combines TRBV5-1 with TRBJ2-6, with 8 bases lining up with TRBD1. Germline assignment: CDR1 SGHRS and CDR2 YFSETQ. Trimming removed 7 bases from V and 4 bases from J; junction bases left unmatched: 1. The CDR3 sequence is 13 residues long. CDR3 sequence: CASQGAGANVLTF. Here the CDR3 DNA reads TGCGCCAGCCAGGGGGCAGGGGCCAACGTCCTGACTTTC.

The CDR3 nucleotides read TGTGCCAGCAGTCCTACTAGGGGGTCCGGGGAGCTGTTTTTT. Protein: CASSPTRGSGELFF. The rearrangement links TRBV7-3 to TRBJ2-2; the D gene is possibly TRBD1 (6 bases). The CDR3 spans 14 residues. Per germline, CDR1 SGHTA and CDR2 FQGTGA. V was pared by 6 bases and J by 6 bases, with 14 bases between.

The V call is TRBV18, the J call TRBJ2-5; D is undetermined. V was clipped by 4 bases and J by 5 bases, with 11 bases between them. Germline CDR1 KGHSH, CDR2 LQKENI. The length of the CDR3 is 13 residues. CDR3 nucleotide sequence: TGTGCCAGCTCACGGGGAAATAGGGAGACCCAGTACTTC. Translation gives CASSRGNRETQYF.

This clone was counted a single time. The chain recombines TRBV29-1 with TRBJ1-1; the D gene is possibly TRBD1 (5 bases). The CDR3 length is 12 residues. The ends were cut back, 7 bases at V and 1 base at J, with 10 bases in the middle. Germline V gene sequence: CDR1 SQVTM, CDR2 ANQGSEA. In DNA, the CDR3 is TGCAGCGGTGGGGCGGCGAACACTGAAGCTTTCTTT. Its translation: CSGGAANTEAFF.

The sample holds one count of this clone. The CDR3 DNA reads as TGTGCCAGCAGAGAGCTGGGACGGGAGACCCAGTACTTC. Translating it yields CASRELGRETQYF. V and J are TRBV6-1 and TRBJ2-5, with D possibly being TRBD1 or TRBD2 (5 bases each). V lost 6 bases to trimming and J lost 5 bases, with 13 bases between them. CDR1 and CDR2 (germline): MNHNS, SASEGT. This CDR3 comprises 13 residues.

Here the CDR3 reads CASSPRGVPSDRQETQYF. In DNA, the CDR3 is TGTGCCAGCTCCCCGCGGGGGGTCCCCAGCGATCGTCAAGAGACCCAGTACTTC. The V and J genes are TRBV18 and TRBJ2-5; 8 bases are a match to TRBD2. In germline, CDR1 is KGHSH, CDR2 LQKENI. The CDR3 contains 18 residues. Trimming at V came to 6 bases and at J to 2 bases, leaving 17 bases not matched to a gene.

The V call is TRBV11-2, the J call TRBJ2-5, with 10 bases aligning to TRBD2. The J segment lost 7 bases and the V segment lost 1 base, leaving 9 bases of the junction unmatched. The CDR3 consists of 16 residues. The germline V gene encodes CDR1 SGHAT and CDR2 FQNNGV. The CDR3 DNA follows: TGTGCCAGCAGCTTAGCATCTAGCGGGGGCGCGGGGACCCAGTACTTC. It specifies CASSLASSGGAGTQYF.

The V and J genes are TRBV7-2 and TRBJ1-1; TRBD1 might be the D (6 bases). V dropped 1 base and J dropped 0 bases, with 9 bases sitting between them. The V gene's germline CDR1 is SGHTA and CDR2 FQGNSA. There are 15 residues in the CDR3. CDR3 in DNA: TGTGCCAGCAGCTTAGTTGGGGGGCTGAACACTGAAGCTTTCTTT. Translation: CASSLVGGLNTEAFF.

This chain links TRBV19 with TRBJ1-5, with 9 bases matching TRBD1. Germline V gene data show CDR1 as LNHDA and CDR2 as SQIVND (reference sequence). The CDR3 consists of 15 residues. The junction had 0 bases not matched to a gene; V was cut back by 1 base and J by 2 bases. The CDR3: CASSIGTGGNQPQHF. CDR3 DNA: TGTGCCAGTAGTATAGGGACAGGGGGCAATCAGCCCCAGCATTTT.

The gene calls are TRBV6-5 and TRBJ1-1; 8 nucleotides line up with TRBD1. The junction had 6 bases not matched to a gene; V was cut back by 2 bases and J by 4 bases. The CDR3 covers 15 residues. Per germline, CDR1 MNHEY and CDR2 SVGAGI. Here the CDR3 reads CASSYPGQGTTEAFF. The CDR3 nucleotides are TGTGCCAGCAGTTACCCTGGACAGGGTACCACTGAAGCTTTCTTT.

The chain combines TRBV7-6 with TRBJ2-3; 13 bases align to TRBD2. Germline V CDR1 and CDR2: SGHVS, FNYEAQ. After removal of 4 bases from V and 4 bases from J, the junction contained 5 bases not matched to a gene. The CDR3 covers 16 residues. The CDR3 DNA reads TGTGCCAGCAGCTCGGTCACTAGCGGGGGGGCAGATACGCAGTATTTT. It codes for CASSSVTSGGADTQYF.

The chain joins TRBV6-5 to TRBJ1-4; D is possibly TRBD1 (6 bases). The CDR3 is made up of 14 amino acids. CDR1 is MNHEY, CDR2 SVGAGI, per germline. Trimming removed 7 bases at V and 6 bases at J, with 15 bases between. CDR3 amino acids: CASKKGGPDEKLFF. The DNA for the CDR3 is TGTGCCAGCAAGAAGGGGGGTCCCGATGAAAAACTGTTTTTT.

The chain carries TRBV5-5 and TRBJ2-7, with 10 bases matching TRBD1. The CDR3 spans 16 residues. V shed 4 bases and J 4 bases; nucleotides not matched to a gene: 11. The V gene's germline CDR1 is SGHKS and CDR2 YYEKEE (reference sequence). CDR3: CASSPRWDRGDYEQYF. The CDR3 nucleotides are TGTGCCAGCAGCCCTCGCTGGGACAGGGGCGATTACGAGCAGTACTTC. Full variable domain (outside the CDR3, taken from reference TRBV5-5 and TRBJ2-7): DAGVTQSPTHLIKTRGQQVTLRCSPISGHKSVSWYQQVLGQGPQFIFQYYEKEERGRGNFPDRFSARQFPNYSSELNVNALLLGDSALYLCASSPRWDRGDYEQYFGPGTRLTVT.

The V gene is TRBV7-6, the J gene TRBJ2-3, with TRBD2 identical over 7 bases. The J segment lost 2 bases and the V segment lost 3 bases, leaving 2 bases of the junction unmatched. This CDR3 has 14 residues. CDR1 and CDR2 (germline): SGHVS, FNYEAQ. CDR3 loop: CASSFSGFTDTQYF. The CDR3 coding sequence is TGTGCCAGCAGCTTTAGCGGGTTCACAGATACGCAGTATTTT.

This clone was picked up one time. The chain has TRBV5-1 and TRBJ1-1; TRBD1 agrees at 8 bases. The junction had 11 bases not matched to a gene; V was cut back by 4 bases and J by 0 bases. The CDR3 covers 17 residues. CDR1 SGHRS and CDR2 YFSETQ come from the germline V gene. Here the CDR3 DNA reads TGCGCCAGCAGCCCAGGGACAGGCCAGGCCATGAACACTGAAGCTTTCTTT. As protein: CASSPGTGQAMNTEAFF.

This chain uses TRBV15 with TRBJ1-5, with unresolved D. Trimming removed 8 bases at V and 0 bases at J, with 5 bases between. CDR1 and CDR2 from the germline V gene are LNHNV and YYDKDF (reference sequence). This CDR3 is built from 12 residues. CDR3 DNA sequence: TGTGCCACCGGCGTTAGCAATCAGCCCCAGCATTTT. It yields the protein CATGVSNQPQHF.

CDR3: CASSPLADSYNEQFF. The DNA of the CDR3 is TGTGCCAGCAGTCCCTTAGCGGACAGCTACAATGAGCAGTTCTTC. V gene TRBV11-2 combines with J gene TRBJ2-1; D assignment may be TRBD1 or TRBD2 (6 bases each). The CDR3 contains 15 residues. Germline CDR1 reads SGHAT; CDR2 reads FQNNGV. The germline V and J ends were trimmed by 6 bases and 3 bases, with 15 bases remaining between them.